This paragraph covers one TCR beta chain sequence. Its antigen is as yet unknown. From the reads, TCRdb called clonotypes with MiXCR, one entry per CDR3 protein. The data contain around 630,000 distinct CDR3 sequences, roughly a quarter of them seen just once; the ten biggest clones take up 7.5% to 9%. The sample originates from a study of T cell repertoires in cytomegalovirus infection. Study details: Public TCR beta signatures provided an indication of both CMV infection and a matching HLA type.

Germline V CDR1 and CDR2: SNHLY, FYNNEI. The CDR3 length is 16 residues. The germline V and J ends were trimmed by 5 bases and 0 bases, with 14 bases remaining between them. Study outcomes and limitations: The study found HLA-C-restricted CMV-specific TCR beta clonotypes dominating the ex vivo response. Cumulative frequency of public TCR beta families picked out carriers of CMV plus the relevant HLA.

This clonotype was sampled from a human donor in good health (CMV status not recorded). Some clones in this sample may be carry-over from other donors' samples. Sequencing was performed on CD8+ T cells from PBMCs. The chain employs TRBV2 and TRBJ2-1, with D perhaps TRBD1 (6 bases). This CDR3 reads CASSKGVRSSYNEQFF. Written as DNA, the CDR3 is TGTGCCAGCAGTAAGGGGGTCCGGAGCTCCTACAATGAGCAGTTCTTC.